Below, 21 T cell receptor beta chains from the same sample are listed, as sequenced in a study of cytomegalovirus exposure and HLA in healthy donors. The PCR ran on 60 Vbeta and 13 Jbeta primers. Assay: immunoSEQ multiplex PCR; the TCRdb copy retains only in-frame clones and omits some. There are 150,000 to 200,000 clones in the sample; about three quarters occur only once, and roughly an eighth lies in the top ten. Sample: PBMCs. These receptors came from a man in his fifties in good health and CMV-seropositive.

The rearrangement joins TRBV19 to TRBJ2-5; the match to TRBD1 covers 7 bases. V was pared by 6 bases and J by 2 bases, with 6 bases of the junction left unmatched. The CDR3 has 14 residues. Germline V gene data show CDR1 as LNHDA and CDR2 as SQIVND (reference sequence). For the CDR3, the DNA is TGTGCCAGTAGCACGACAGGGTCGCAAGAGACCCAGTACTTC. Protein product: CASSTTGSQETQYF.

This chain joins TRBV27 and TRBJ1-2; TRBD1 aligns across 7 bases. This CDR3 comprises 14 residues. V was pared by 3 bases and J by 6 bases, with 7 bases of the junction left unmatched. The V gene's germline CDR1 is MNHEY and CDR2 SMNVEV (reference sequence). The CDR3 DNA sequence: TGTGCCAGCAGTTTCCTGGACAGGCGACATGGCTACACCTTC. Translating it yields CASSFLDRRHGYTF.

The chain employs TRBV10-2 and TRBJ2-3, with 7 positions matching TRBD1. The ends lost 3 bases at V and 4 bases at J; junction bases unmatched: 4. CDR3 length: 14 residues. Germline loops: CDR1 WSHSY, CDR2 SAAADI. The CDR3 sequence is CASSDSGQADTQYF. The DNA of the CDR3 is TGCGCCAGCAGTGACTCCGGACAGGCAGATACGCAGTATTTT.

The CDR3 region has the DNA TGTGCCAGCAGCTCGCAGGGAAAGAATGAAAAACTGTTTTTT. It translates to CASSSQGKNEKLFF. The rearrangement joins TRBV5-5 to TRBJ1-4; weak D call: TRBD1 (5 bases). Germline V gene sequence: CDR1 SGHKS, CDR2 YYEKEE (reference sequence). This CDR3 region has 14 residues. The V end lost 3 bases, the J end lost 5 bases, and 11 bases lay between the germline ends.

Note on this clone: Other DNA sequences in the same sample also yield this CDR3. The chain joins TRBV18 to TRBJ1-4; weak D call: TRBD1 (6 bases). Looked up from germline, CDR1 is KGHSH and CDR2 is LQKENI. The V and J ends lost 0 bases and 3 bases respectively, with 8 bases between them. The CDR3 has 15 amino acids. The CDR3 reads CASSPPGQANEKLFF. The CDR3 bases are TGTGCCAGCTCACCACCGGGACAAGCTAATGAAAAACTGTTTTTT.

This rearrangement joins TRBV27 to TRBJ1-1, with 7 bases identical to TRBD1. This CDR3 comprises 11 residues. V lost 6 bases and J lost 9; bases outside the gene matches: 4. Looked up from germline, CDR1 is MNHEY and CDR2 is SMNVEV (reference sequence). CDR3 in DNA: TGTGCCAGCAGGATGGGACAGCAAGCTTTCTTT. As protein: CASRMGQQAFF.

Only a few counts were recorded for this clone. The rearrangement joins TRBV7-9 to TRBJ2-7; 7 bases fit TRBD2. Germline CDR1 reads SEHNR; CDR2 reads FQNEAQ (reference sequence). J gave up 3 bases and V 10 bases, and 9 bases lay outside the gene matches. This CDR3 region has 13 residues. Here the CDR3 DNA reads TGTGCCACTCAAACCGGGACTAACTACGAGCAGTACTTC. Translation gives CATQTGTNYEQYF.

The chain couples TRBV6-5 to TRBJ1-5; no definite D call. V was shortened by 2 bases and J by 6 bases, with 8 bases between the two germline ends. In germline, CDR1 is MNHEY, CDR2 SVGAGI. CDR3 length: 13 residues. CDR3 loop: CASSYAAAQPQHF. The CDR3 bases are TGTGCCAGCAGTTACGCCGCGGCTCAGCCCCAGCATTTT.

The chain employs TRBV28 and TRBJ1-3; 7 bases map to TRBD1. The V gene's germline CDR1 is MDHEN and CDR2 SYDVKM. The CDR3 runs 14 residues. The ends lost 10 bases at V and 0 bases at J; junction bases unmatched: 6. The CDR3 region has the DNA TGTGCCACCTCTACAGGGGACTCTGGAAACACCATATATTTT. Amino acids: CATSTGDSGNTIYF.

J is TRBJ1-1 and V is TRBV4-1; the D gene is possibly TRBD1 (5 bases). The ends were cut back, 4 bases at V and 6 bases at J, with 12 bases in the middle. The CDR3 sequence is 13 residues long. The germline gives CDR1 MGHRA, CDR2 YSYEKL. CDR3 sequence (DNA): TGCGCCAGCAGCCGGCGGGACGAAGCTGAAGCTTTCTTT. It translates to CASSRRDEAEAFF.

In its sample, this clone was seen a few times. This rearrangement joins TRBV7-9 to TRBJ2-3; TRBD2 agrees at 13 bases. CDR1 is SEHNR, CDR2 FQNEAQ, per germline (reference sequence). V was pared by 5 bases and J by 6 bases, with 5 bases of the junction left unmatched. This CDR3 has 15 residues. CDR3 region: CASSLTSGGADTQYF. The CDR3 nucleotides are TGTGCCAGCAGCCTAACTAGCGGGGGGGCGGATACGCAGTATTTT.

V is TRBV19 and J is TRBJ2-6; TRBD1 matches 8 bases. CDR3 length: 18 residues. V lost 3 bases, J lost 0 bases, and 7 bases stayed unmatched. Germline V gene data show CDR1 as LNHDA and CDR2 as SQIVND (reference sequence). The CDR3 nucleotides are TGTGCCAGTAGTATGAGACAGGGGCCAGGCTCTGGGGCCAACGTCCTGACTTTC. Protein: CASSMRQGPGSGANVLTF.

The chain recombines TRBV6-1 with TRBJ1-5; D not resolved. V was shortened by 4 bases and J by 1 base, with 8 bases between the two germline ends. Looked up from germline, CDR1 is MNHNS and CDR2 is SASEGT. This CDR3 region has 14 residues. Here the CDR3 reads CASSGVTSNQPQHF. As DNA, the CDR3 is TGTGCCAGCAGTGGGGTGACAAGCAATCAGCCCCAGCATTTT.

V and J are TRBV7-2 and TRBJ1-4; the match to TRBD1 covers 7 bases. V lost 1 base to trimming and J lost 4 bases; unmatched junction nucleotides: 6. Germline V CDR1 and CDR2: SGHTA, FQGNSA. CDR3 length: 16 residues. The CDR3 coding sequence is TGTGCCAGCAGCTTAGACGGTGGGACAGATAATGAAAAACTGTTTTTT. Translation gives CASSLDGGTDNEKLFF.

The J gene is TRBJ1-2, the V gene TRBV7-9, with D uncertain. Per the germline V gene, CDR1 is SEHNR and CDR2 is FQNEAQ (reference sequence). The CDR3 is made up of 12 amino acids. V was pared by 6 bases and J by 5 bases, with 10 bases between. The CDR3 loop reads CASRTDAYGYTF. Written as DNA, the CDR3 is TGTGCCAGCAGAACAGATGCTTATGGCTACACCTTC.

The V gene is TRBV2, the J gene TRBJ1-2; perhaps TRBD1 as D (5 bases). Germline values: CDR1 SNHLY, CDR2 FYNNEI. The CDR3 length is 17 residues. Trimming shortened V by 1 base and J by 2 bases, and 17 bases separated the two germline ends. CDR3 sequence reads: CASSEVKGPKYNYGYTF. In DNA form, the CDR3 reads TGTGCCAGCAGTGAAGTAAAGGGGCCCAAATACAACTATGGCTACACCTTC.

The chain carries TRBV19 and TRBJ1-5; 7 nucleotides line up with TRBD1. The CDR3 spans 13 residues. The germline V gene encodes CDR1 LNHDA and CDR2 SQIVND (reference sequence). The trim removed 7 bases at V and 7 bases at J, leaving 7 bases unmatched. CDR3 sequence: CASNPTGDQPQHF. The CDR3 nucleotides are TGTGCCAGTAACCCAACAGGGGACCAGCCCCAGCATTTT.

In this sample, this clone turned up a few times. The chain is built from TRBV28 and TRBJ1-2; TRBD1 agrees at 8 bases. Losses at the gene ends were 8 bases for V and 4 bases for J; bases not matched to a gene: 3. Looked up from germline, CDR1 is MDHEN and CDR2 is SYDVKM. The CDR3 runs to 12 residues. The CDR3 loop is CASLTGAYGYTF. The DNA of the CDR3 is TGTGCCAGCCTGACAGGGGCCTATGGCTACACCTTC.

V and J are TRBV7-2 and TRBJ2-3; no reliable D call. Deletions cut 5 bases from V and 2 bases from J, with 14 bases between. In germline, CDR1 is SGHTA, CDR2 FQGNSA. This CDR3 is 15 amino acids long. CDR3 bases: TGTGCCAGCAGCGGCGCGGTAGGCGTCACAGATACGCAGTATTTT. Protein: CASSGAVGVTDTQYF.

V and J are TRBV7-2 and TRBJ1-5; TRBD1 matches 8 bases. Germline V lookup: CDR1 SGHTA, CDR2 FQGNSA. The CDR3 length is 15 residues. V was clipped by 2 bases and J by 4 bases; unmatched bases: 4. The CDR3 region is CASSLNRGLNQPQHF. The CDR3 DNA reads TGTGCCAGCAGCTTAAACAGGGGGTTAAATCAGCCCCAGCATTTT.

The chain uses TRBV5-6 and TRBJ2-5; the match to TRBD1 covers 8 bases. Trimming cost V 2 bases and J 4 bases; bases outside gene matches: 1. CDR1 and CDR2 (germline): SGHDT, YYEEEE. The CDR3 contains 13 residues. In nucleotides, the CDR3 is TGTGCCAGCAGCTTCGGACAGGGAGAGACCCAGTACTTC. Protein sequence: CASSFGQGETQYF. The full variable domain, rest sourced from reference TRBV5-6 and TRBJ2-5, is DAGVTQSPTHLIKTRGQQVTLRCSPKSGHDTVSWYQQALGQGPQFIFQYYEEEERQRGNFPDRFSGHQFPNYSSELNVNALLLGDSALYLCASSFGQGETQYFGPGTRLLVL.